This T cell receptor (beta chain) was profiled in a study of T cells expressing NK-cell markers. Across the whole study: Of eight sequenced donors, seven were HCMV-seropositive and one HCMV-seronegative. General study findings and limits: In a few donors, dominant clonotypes made up about 28.3-65% of CD3+CD56-NKG2C+ cells.

TCRdb reprocessed the 5' RACE reads and keeps a single row for each CDR3 protein, giving no DNA. The sample table includes roughly 350,000 distinct CDR3 sequences. Worth noting for this clonotype: The antigen is unknown.

Sequencing was performed on blood T cells: a sorted CD56 or NKG2C T cell subset, CD4+ or CD8+ T cells, or bulk PBMC T cells (not recorded which). This receptor was identified in a man aged 18-69 years in good health.

Here the CDR3 reads CASSWSGGTDTQYF. The J gene is TRBJ2-3, the V gene TRBV11-1; TCRdb's assignment of TRBD1 cannot be checked, as there is no DNA. CDR1 is SGHAT and CDR2 is FQDESV in the germline V gene (reference sequence). CDR3 length: 14 residues. Combining the CDR3 with reference TRBV11-1 and TRBJ2-3 gives the whole variable domain EAEVAQSPRYKITEKSQAVAFWCDPISGHATLYWYRQILGQGPELLVQFQDESVVDDSQLPKDRFSAERLKGVDSTLKIQPAELGDSAMYLCASSWSGGTDTQYFGPGTRLTVL.